This T cell receptor beta chain was sequenced during a study of blood T cells in healthy people across ages. Trimming removed 1 base at V and 3 bases at J, with 15 bases between. From germline, CDR1 is SGHKS and CDR2 YYEKEE (reference sequence). The CDR3 is 16 residues long. This clonotype has just a few counts. Its target is not known. For the second PCR, which ran for about 7 to 11 cycles, a sample-barcoded 5' primer and a J-beta primer mix were used. The template-switch adaptor, which had 12 random nucleotides, put a tag on each cDNA molecule. One entry per CDR3 protein results from TCRdb running MiXCR on the 5' RACE reads. The profile shows approximately 2,000,000 distinct CDR3 sequences, about 39% of them singletons. General study findings and limits: Significant beta diversity loss was already apparent by age 40, declining roughly linearly.

Whenever a sample was processed, at least 7 million PBMCs were isolated. The chain uses TRBV5-5 and TRBJ2-3; D is tentatively TRBD1 or TRBD2 (5 bases each). Sequences were obtained from blood. This TCR came from a human donor in good health. The CDR3 DNA is TGTGCCAGCAGCTTGAGGGACGCAGGGTGGACAGATACGCAGTATTTT. This encodes CASSLRDAGWTDTQYF.